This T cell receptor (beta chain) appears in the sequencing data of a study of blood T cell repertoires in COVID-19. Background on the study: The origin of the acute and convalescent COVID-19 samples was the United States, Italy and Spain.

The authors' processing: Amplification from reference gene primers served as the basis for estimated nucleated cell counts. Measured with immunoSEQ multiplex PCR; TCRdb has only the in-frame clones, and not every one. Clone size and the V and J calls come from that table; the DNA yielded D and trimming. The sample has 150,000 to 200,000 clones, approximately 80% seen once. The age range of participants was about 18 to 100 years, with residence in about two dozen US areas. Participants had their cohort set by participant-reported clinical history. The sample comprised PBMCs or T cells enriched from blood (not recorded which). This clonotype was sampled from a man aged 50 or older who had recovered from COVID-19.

In DNA form, the CDR3 reads TGTGCCACCAGTGACCCCGGACAGCCCGTTAACTATGGCTACACCTTC. Translating gives CATSDPGQPVNYGYTF. The chain joins TRBV24-1 to TRBJ1-2; tentative D call: TRBD1 (6 bases). This CDR3 comprises 16 residues. The V gene lost 4 bases and the J gene lost 1 base, with 15 bases spanning the gap. The V gene's germline CDR1 is KGHDR and CDR2 SFDVKD.